This TCR beta chain was captured in a study of shared clonotypes between healthy human individuals. In the study overall: Per donor, CD8 memory used one plate, CD8 naive used two, CD4 memory used three and CD4 naive used three.

The CDR3 has 13 amino acids. The germline V gene encodes CDR1 MGHRA and CDR2 YSYEKL. The V gene lost 5 bases and the J gene lost 4 bases, with 11 bases spanning the gap. Deep was the level used in running the assay. In the authors' workflow: Junction-only immunoSEQ sequences carried no quality scores, so filtering differed. Generated by immunoSEQ multiplex PCR, the TCRdb table keeps only in-frame clones and is missing some. V, J and clone size derive from that table, while D and trimming were established from the DNA sequence. The data contain under 2,500,000 clones, around 95% of them singletons. Researchers partitioned CD4+ cells into CD45RA+ naive and CD45RA-negative memory subsets. This clone occurred a few times.

The sequencing input was naive CD4+ T cells sorted from blood. This sample's subset: CD45RA+ positively selected. The chain uses TRBV4-1 and TRBJ1-1, with D possibly being TRBD1 (5 bases). This clonotype originated in a young man in good health. The CDR3 DNA follows: TGCGCCAGCAGCGCCCAAACAGGCACTGAAGCTTTCTTT. Amino acid sequence: CASSAQTGTEAFF.